This T cell receptor (beta chain) was identified in a study of blood T cells in healthy people across ages. Study-level results: Per million T cells, TCR beta diversity dropped about linearly as age rose.

This CDR3 is 15 amino acids long. From germline, CDR1 is SGHTA and CDR2 FQGNSA. V gave up 2 bases and J gave up 6 bases, with 14 bases separating them. At least 6 million PBMCs were isolated per sample. About this clonotype itself: Its antigen is not identified.

A sample-barcoded 5' primer and a J-beta primer mix were used in a second PCR of roughly 6 to 11 cycles. Researchers report that a template-switch adaptor with 12 random nucleotides tagged each cDNA molecule. Per-sample output comprised a minimum of 2.5 million paired-end reads containing CDR3. Each CDR3 protein is one row after TCRdb ran MiXCR on the 5' RACE reads. The sample contains nearly 800,000 distinct CDR3 sequences, around three fifths of which appear only once. The chain combines TRBV7-2 with TRBJ1-5, with a weak D call TRBD1 (6 bases). This TCR came from a man aged 35-49 years in good health. The sequenced sample was blood. The CDR3 is CASSLSVGGTQPQHF. CDR3 in DNA: TGTGCCAGCAGCTTATCGGTGGGGGGCACTCAGCCCCAGCATTTT.